The 16 T cell receptor beta chains below all came from one sample that was sequenced in a study of cytomegalovirus exposure and HLA in healthy donors. The PCR made use of 60 Vbeta and 13 Jbeta primers. Profiled with immunoSEQ multiplex PCR; TCRdb holds only in-frame clones, not every one. The sample holds around 100,000 clones; around four fifths are singletons and the top ten take about 4%. The sample was PBMCs. These receptors came from a woman between 35 and 50 years old in good health and CMV-seropositive.

The V gene is TRBV4-1, the J gene TRBJ1-1; TRBD1 matches at 7 bases. The CDR3 runs to 16 residues. Germline V CDR1 and CDR2: MGHRA, YSYEKL. After removal of 4 bases from V and 1 base from J, the junction contained 9 bases not matched to a gene. The CDR3, as DNA: TGCGCCAGCAGCCGGATAACAGGGGCCTCGAACACTGAAGCTTTCTTT. Its translation: CASSRITGASNTEAFF.

The chain employs TRBV15 and TRBJ2-7, with 8 nucleotides matching TRBD1. Germline V gene sequence: CDR1 LNHNV, CDR2 YYDKDF (reference sequence). This CDR3 region has 17 residues. V shed 3 bases, J shed 0 bases, and the junction held 10 bases outside the gene matches. CDR3 residues: CATSRGPGQGSSYEQYF. The CDR3 DNA sequence: TGTGCCACCAGCAGGGGGCCCGGACAGGGTTCCTCCTACGAGCAGTACTTC.

This clone was recorded once. The chain combines TRBV7-9 with TRBJ2-1; TRBD2 agrees at 8 bases. Germline values: CDR1 SEHNR, CDR2 FQNEAQ (reference sequence). The CDR3 is made up of 17 amino acids. The V gene end was trimmed by 3 bases and the J gene end by 7 bases; junction bases not matched to a gene: 14. Here the CDR3 reads CASSFTAGVGGANEQFF. CDR3 coding DNA: TGTGCCAGCAGCTTTACAGCGGGAGTGGGAGGGGCTAATGAGCAGTTCTTC.

The chain recombines TRBV2 with TRBJ1-5; 9 bases are shared with TRBD1. The CDR3 sequence is 15 residues long. CDR1 SNHLY and CDR2 FYNNEI come from the germline V gene. V was pared by 0 bases and J by 4 bases, with 1 base of the junction left unmatched. CDR3 sequence: CASSEAGTGNQPQHF. CDR3 in DNA: TGTGCCAGCAGTGAAGCGGGGACAGGGAATCAGCCCCAGCATTTT.

The rearrangement uses TRBV5-1 and TRBJ1-2, with D possibly TRBD1 on 6 matching bases. CDR3 size: 14 residues. The germline CDR1 and CDR2 sequences are SGHRS and YFSETQ. V was pared by 4 bases and J by 6 bases, with 16 bases between. The CDR3 loop is CASSLLQGIDGYTF. The CDR3, as DNA: TGCGCCAGCAGCCTACTACAGGGAATAGATGGCTACACCTTC.

The gene calls are TRBV29-1 and TRBJ2-3, with 15 bases identical to TRBD2. The germline CDR1 and CDR2 sequences are SQVTM and ANQGSEA. The CDR3 extends over 16 amino acids. The V gene end was trimmed by 3 bases and the J gene end by 4 bases; junction bases not matched to a gene: 5. The CDR3 nucleotides are TGCAGCGTTGACGGACTAGCGGGAGGGCACCCAGATACGCAGTATTTT. This encodes CSVDGLAGGHPDTQYF.

This clone occurred a few times. The chain links TRBV29-1 to TRBJ1-1, with 8 bases fitting TRBD1. This CDR3 is built from 12 residues. Per the germline V gene, CDR1 is SQVTM and CDR2 is ANQGSEA. The V and J ends lost 8 bases and 3 bases, in that order; junction bases with no gene match: 5. CDR3 nucleotides: TGCAGCCAGACAGGGGACCACACTGAAGCTTTCTTT. Translation gives CSQTGDHTEAFF.

This chain links TRBV6-5 with TRBJ2-1; TRBD1 matches 8 bases. CDR1 is MNHEY, CDR2 SVGAGI, per germline. The ends lost 8 bases at V and 4 bases at J; junction bases unmatched: 4. This CDR3 has 13 residues. This CDR3 reads CASRRQGYNEQFF. CDR3 nucleotides: TGTGCCAGCCGACGACAGGGGTACAATGAGCAGTTCTTC.

The rearrangement links TRBV27 to TRBJ2-1, with TRBD2 identical over 9 bases. Looked up from germline, CDR1 is MNHEY and CDR2 is SMNVEV (reference sequence). V lost 2 bases, J lost 8 bases, and 13 bases stayed unmatched. The CDR3 is 17 residues long. The chain's CDR3 is CASSLLPLAGVIHEQFF. The DNA for the CDR3 is TGTGCCAGCAGTTTACTTCCGTTAGCGGGAGTTATCCATGAGCAGTTCTTC.

The table lists this clone with a few counts. In DNA, the CDR3 is TGTGCCAGCAGTTTTGGGCAGAGGGGGCGGAAGACCCAGTACTTC. This codes for CASSFGQRGRKTQYF. The chain employs TRBV28 and TRBJ2-5; 7 bases are shared with TRBD1. V lost 3 bases and J lost 6; bases outside the gene matches: 10. The CDR3 has 15 amino acids. Germline CDR1 MDHEN, CDR2 SYDVKM. Full variable domain (rest looked up from reference TRBV28 and TRBJ2-5): DVKVTQSSRYLVKRTGEKVFLECVQDMDHENMFWYRQDPGLGLRLIYFSYDVKMKEKGDIPEGYSVSREKKERFSLILESASTNQTSMYLCASSFGQRGRKTQYFGPGTRLLVL.

This clone was detected only a few times. The rearrangement links TRBV15 to TRBJ2-1; 9 bases fit TRBD2. The J segment lost 6 bases and the V segment lost 5 bases, leaving 14 bases of the junction unmatched. Germline V lookup: CDR1 LNHNV, CDR2 YYDKDF (reference sequence). This CDR3 region has 17 residues. CDR3: CATSPRRTSVKGNEQFF. The CDR3 nucleotides are TGTGCCACCAGCCCCCGGCGGACTAGCGTCAAGGGCAATGAGCAGTTCTTC.

The V and J genes are TRBV18 and TRBJ2-7; perhaps TRBD2 as D (5 bases). The CDR3 loop spans 15 amino acids. CDR1 is KGHSH, CDR2 LQKENI, per germline. The V and J ends lost 6 bases and 5 bases respectively, with 20 bases between them. The CDR3 protein is CASSPVNVGAHEQYF. The DNA for the CDR3 is TGTGCCAGCTCCCCGGTTAATGTGGGAGCCCACGAGCAGTACTTC. The complete variable domain, with remaining parts taken from reference TRBV18 and TRBJ2-7, reads NAGVMQNPRHLVRRRGQEARLRCSPMKGHSHVYWYRQLPEEGLKFMVYLQKENIIDESGMPKERFSAEFPKEGPSILRIQQVVRGDSAAYFCASSPVNVGAHEQYFGPGTRLTVT.

This chain uses TRBV7-3 with TRBJ2-5, with TRBD1 as a possible D gene (5 bases). Trimming shortened V by 5 bases and J by 4 bases, and 14 bases separated the two germline ends. Germline V lookup: CDR1 SGHTA, CDR2 FQGTGA. The length of the CDR3 is 14 residues. The CDR3 sequence is CASSPRAGPETQYF. CDR3 nucleotides: TGTGCCAGCAGCCCGCGAGCAGGGCCAGAGACCCAGTACTTC. Full variable domain (missing parts from reference TRBV7-3 and TRBJ2-5): GAGVSQTPSNKVTEKGKYVELRCDPISGHTALYWYRQSLGQGPEFLIYFQGTGAADDSGLPNDRFFAVRPEGSVSTLKIQRTERGDSAVYLCASSPRAGPETQYFGPGTRLLVL.

V and J are TRBV6-4 and TRBJ2-4; tentative D call: TRBD1 (6 bases). The V end lost 3 bases, the J end lost 6 bases, and 15 bases lay between the germline ends. CDR3 length equals 15 residues. Germline CDR1 reads MRHNA; CDR2 reads SNTAGT. The CDR3 loop is CASSEQGGATNIQYF. The CDR3 coding sequence is TGTGCCAGCAGTGAACAGGGTGGGGCAACAAACATTCAGTACTTC.

This sequence joins TRBV19 and TRBJ2-3; 7 nucleotides agree with TRBD2. Looked up from germline, CDR1 is LNHDA and CDR2 is SQIVND (reference sequence). CDR3 length equals 15 residues. Trimming took 3 bases from V and 2 from J; bases not matched to a gene: 5. CDR3 in DNA: TGTGCCAGTAGTATCCCTAGCGGTACCACAGATACGCAGTATTTT. Protein sequence: CASSIPSGTTDTQYF.

V is TRBV28 and J is TRBJ2-7; TRBD2 matches at 8 bases. The CDR3 spans 18 residues. CDR1 is MDHEN and CDR2 is SYDVKM in the germline V gene. Trimming cost V 4 bases and J 2 bases; bases outside gene matches: 16. CDR3 in DNA: TGTGCCAGCAGTTCACACCATGGACTAGCCTTAGCCGCCTACGAGCAGTACTTC. As protein: CASSSHHGLALAAYEQYF.